This T cell receptor (beta chain) was retrieved from a study of stem cell transplantation in POMP-related autoinflammatory disease. Study-wide background: Defective thymoproteasomes were hypothesized to impair CD8+ T-cell positive selection. Pre-transplant patients had naive-skewed CD4+ T cells and few CD8+ T cells.

With respect to this clone: No antigen is known for it.

Findings and caveats of the study: In patients with PRAID, every analyzed T-cell subset tended to show lower diversity and higher clonality. In PRAID patients, the number of distinct TRB V-J gene pairings was restricted.

The method was immunoSEQ multiplex PCR; TCRdb's version includes in-frame clones alone and lacks a portion of them. The sample contains 7,500 to 10,000 clones, around 90% of which appear only once. This clonotype originated in a human patient with POMP-related autoinflammation and immune dysregulation (PRAID). Some T cells here may be from the graft donor. This specimen consisted of CD8+ T cells from PBMCs, obtained after stem cell transplantation.

The CDR3 nucleotides read TGTGCCAGCAGCCAAGCGGCACAGGGGGTAAGCACAGATACGCAGTATTTT. Amino acids: CASSQAAQGVSTDTQYF. The chain joins TRBV4-2 to TRBJ2-3; TRBD1 agrees at 8 bases. Germline trimming cut 1 base from V and 0 bases from J; bases unmatched to any gene: 6. CDR1 LGHNA and CDR2 YNFKEQ come from the germline V gene. The CDR3 spans 17 residues.